This TCR beta chain was sequenced during a study of shared clonotypes between healthy human individuals. CDR1 and CDR2 (germline): LNHNV, YYDKDF (reference sequence). CDR3 length equals 16 residues. Trimming removed 0 bases from V and 5 bases from J, with 13 bases in between. Several immunoSEQ plates received, in even portions, the genomic DNA of each subset. As handled by the study authors: Junction-only sequences produced by ImmunoSEQ had no quality scores, so filtering differed. Profiling relied on immunoSEQ multiplex PCR, and the TCRdb table lists in-frame clones only, not all of them. V, J and clone size are those of that table, while D and trimming were read from the DNA. Counted here are 600,000 to 750,000 clones, 55% to 75% occurring once; the ten biggest clones make up 1.8%.

Sequencing was carried out using memory CD4+ T cells sorted from blood. Stated subset: CD45RA-negative fraction. The origin of this receptor is a young woman in good health. The chain carries TRBV15 and TRBJ1-4; a possible D gene is TRBD1 (5 bases). The CDR3 is CATSRDYRDGNEKLFF. CDR3 DNA: TGTGCCACCAGCAGAGATTATAGGGACGGAAATGAAAAACTGTTTTTT.